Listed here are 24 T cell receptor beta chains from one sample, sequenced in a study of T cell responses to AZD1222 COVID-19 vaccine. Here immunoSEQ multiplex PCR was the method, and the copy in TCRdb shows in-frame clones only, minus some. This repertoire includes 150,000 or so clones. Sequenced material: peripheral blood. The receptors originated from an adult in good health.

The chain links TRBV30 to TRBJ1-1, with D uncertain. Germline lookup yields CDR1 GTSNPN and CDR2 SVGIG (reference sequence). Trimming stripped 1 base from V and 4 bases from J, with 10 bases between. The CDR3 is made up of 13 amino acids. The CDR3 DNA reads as TGTGCCTGGAGTGAACAGATCGGCACTGAAGCTTTCTTT. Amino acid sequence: CAWSEQIGTEAFF.

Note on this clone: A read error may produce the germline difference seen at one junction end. CDR3 in DNA: TGTGCCAGCAGTGAAGTGGAAAGGGGAATGGCCTTC. This translates into CASSEVERGMAF. This chain joins TRBV6-1 and TRBJ1-2; D possibly corresponds to TRBD1 (5 bases). The CDR3 totals 12 residues. Germline V lookup: CDR1 MNHNS, CDR2 SASEGT.

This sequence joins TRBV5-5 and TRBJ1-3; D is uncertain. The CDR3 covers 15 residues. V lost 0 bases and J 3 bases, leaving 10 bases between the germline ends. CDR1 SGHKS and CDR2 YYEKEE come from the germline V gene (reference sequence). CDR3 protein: CASSLDGGVGNTIYF. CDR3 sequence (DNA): TGTGCCAGCAGCTTGGATGGTGGTGTTGGAAACACCATATATTTT.

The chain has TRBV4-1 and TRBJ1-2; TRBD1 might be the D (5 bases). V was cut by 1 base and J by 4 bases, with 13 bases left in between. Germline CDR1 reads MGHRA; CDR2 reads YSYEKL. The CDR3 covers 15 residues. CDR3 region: CASSQVGQASYGYTF. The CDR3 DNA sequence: TGCGCCAGCAGCCAAGTTGGACAAGCATCCTATGGCTACACCTTC.

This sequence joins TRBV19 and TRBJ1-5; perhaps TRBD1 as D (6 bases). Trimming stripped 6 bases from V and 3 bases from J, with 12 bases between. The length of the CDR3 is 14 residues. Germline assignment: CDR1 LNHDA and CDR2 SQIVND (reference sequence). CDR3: CASRVTGPNQPQHF. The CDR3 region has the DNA TGTGCCAGTAGAGTGACAGGTCCCAATCAGCCCCAGCATTTT.

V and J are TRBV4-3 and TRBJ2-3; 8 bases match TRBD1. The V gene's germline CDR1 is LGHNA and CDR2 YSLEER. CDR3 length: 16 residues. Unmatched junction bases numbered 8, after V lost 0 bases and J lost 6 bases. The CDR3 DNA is TGCGCCAGCAGCCAAGATGGAACAGGGGGTACGGATACGCAGTATTTT. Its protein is CASSQDGTGGTDTQYF.

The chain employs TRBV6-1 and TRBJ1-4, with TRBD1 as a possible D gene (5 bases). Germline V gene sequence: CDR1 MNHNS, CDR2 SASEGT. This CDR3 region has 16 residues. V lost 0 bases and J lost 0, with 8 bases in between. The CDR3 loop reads CASSEARGATNEKLFF. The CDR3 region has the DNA TGTGCCAGCAGTGAAGCGCGAGGGGCAACTAATGAAAAACTGTTTTTT.

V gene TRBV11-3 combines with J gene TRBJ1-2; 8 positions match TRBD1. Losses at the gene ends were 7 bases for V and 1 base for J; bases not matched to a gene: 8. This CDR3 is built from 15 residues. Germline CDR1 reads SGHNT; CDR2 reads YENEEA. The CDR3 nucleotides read TGTGCCAGCAAGCTGCGGACAGGGAATAACTATGGCTACACCTTC. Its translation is CASKLRTGNNYGYTF.

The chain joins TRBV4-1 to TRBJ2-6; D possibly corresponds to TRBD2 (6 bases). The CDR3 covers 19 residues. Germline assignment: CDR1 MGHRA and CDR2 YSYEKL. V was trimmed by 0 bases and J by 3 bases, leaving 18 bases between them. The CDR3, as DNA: TGCGCCAGCAGCCAAGAGACGGTCGCCGGGGGAATTGGGGCCAACGTCCTGACTTTC. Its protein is CASSQETVAGGIGANVLTF.

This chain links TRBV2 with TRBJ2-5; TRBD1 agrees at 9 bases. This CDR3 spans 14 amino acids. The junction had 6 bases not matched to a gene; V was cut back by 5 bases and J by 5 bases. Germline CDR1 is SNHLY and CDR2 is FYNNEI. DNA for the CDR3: TGTGCCAGCAGTAAAAACAGGGGGCTGGAGACCCAGTACTTC. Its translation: CASSKNRGLETQYF.

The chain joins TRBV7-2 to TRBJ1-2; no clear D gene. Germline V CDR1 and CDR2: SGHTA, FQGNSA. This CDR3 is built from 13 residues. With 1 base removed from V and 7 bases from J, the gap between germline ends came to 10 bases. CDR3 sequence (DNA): TGTGCCAGCAGCTTAGGACGTCACGGTGGCTACACCTTC. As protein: CASSLGRHGGYTF.

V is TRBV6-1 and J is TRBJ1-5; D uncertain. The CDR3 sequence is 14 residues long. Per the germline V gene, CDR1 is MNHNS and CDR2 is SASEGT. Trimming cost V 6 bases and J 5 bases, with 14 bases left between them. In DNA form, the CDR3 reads TGTGCCAGCAGCCCCTCCGGTGAGTATCAGCCCCAGCATTTT. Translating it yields CASSPSGEYQPQHF.

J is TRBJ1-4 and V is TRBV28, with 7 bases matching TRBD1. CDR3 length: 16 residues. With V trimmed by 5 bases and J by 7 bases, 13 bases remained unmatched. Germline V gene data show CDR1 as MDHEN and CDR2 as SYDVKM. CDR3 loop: CASSTPRGKVSEKLFF. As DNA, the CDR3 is TGTGCCAGCAGTACCCCCAGGGGGAAGGTCTCTGAAAAACTGTTTTTT.

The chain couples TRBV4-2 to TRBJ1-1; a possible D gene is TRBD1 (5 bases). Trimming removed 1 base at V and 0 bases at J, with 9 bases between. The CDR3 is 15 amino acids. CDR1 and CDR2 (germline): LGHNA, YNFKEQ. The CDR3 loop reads CASSQGRRVNTEAFF. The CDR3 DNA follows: TGTGCCAGCAGCCAAGGTCGCAGGGTGAACACTGAAGCTTTCTTT.

CDR3 sequence: CASGSPGGYTF. CDR3 DNA: TGTGCCAGCGGGAGCCCTGGCGGCTACACCTTC. V gene TRBV11-1 combines with J gene TRBJ1-2; no clear D gene. Trimming shortened V by 8 bases and J by 8 bases, and 12 bases separated the two germline ends. Germline V lookup: CDR1 SGHAT, CDR2 FQDESV (reference sequence). The CDR3 runs to 11 residues.

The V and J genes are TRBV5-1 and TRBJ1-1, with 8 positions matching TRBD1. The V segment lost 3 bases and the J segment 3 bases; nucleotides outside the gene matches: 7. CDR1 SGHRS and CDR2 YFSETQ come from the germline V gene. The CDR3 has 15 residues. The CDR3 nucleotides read TGCGCCAGCAGCTGGGGGACAGGATGGGACACTGAAGCTTTCTTT. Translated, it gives CASSWGTGWDTEAFF.

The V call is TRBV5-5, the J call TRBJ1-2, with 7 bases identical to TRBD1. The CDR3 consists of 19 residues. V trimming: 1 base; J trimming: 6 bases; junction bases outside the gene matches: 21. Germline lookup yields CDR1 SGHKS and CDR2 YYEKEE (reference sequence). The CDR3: CASSLSLVGGGDIIHGYTF. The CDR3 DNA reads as TGTGCCAGCAGCTTGTCATTGGTTGGAGGGGGCGATATTATCCATGGCTACACCTTC.

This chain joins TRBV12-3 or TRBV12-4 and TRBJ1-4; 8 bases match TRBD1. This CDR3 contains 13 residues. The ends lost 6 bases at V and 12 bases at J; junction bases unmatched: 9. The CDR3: CASRAIDRGELFF. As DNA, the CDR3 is TGTGCCAGCAGAGCGATCGACAGGGGTGAACTGTTTTTT.

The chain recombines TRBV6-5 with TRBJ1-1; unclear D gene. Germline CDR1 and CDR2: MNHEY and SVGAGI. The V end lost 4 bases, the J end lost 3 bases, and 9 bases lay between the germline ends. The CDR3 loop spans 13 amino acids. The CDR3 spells CASSFSPDTEAFF. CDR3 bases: TGTGCCAGCAGTTTTAGCCCGGACACTGAAGCTTTCTTT.

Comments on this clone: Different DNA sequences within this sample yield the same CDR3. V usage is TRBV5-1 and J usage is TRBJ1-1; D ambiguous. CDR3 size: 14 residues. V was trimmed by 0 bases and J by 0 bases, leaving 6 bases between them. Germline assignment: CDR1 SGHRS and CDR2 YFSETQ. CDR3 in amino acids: CASSLDGLNTEAFF. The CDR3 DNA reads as TGCGCCAGCAGCTTGGACGGACTGAACACTGAAGCTTTCTTT.

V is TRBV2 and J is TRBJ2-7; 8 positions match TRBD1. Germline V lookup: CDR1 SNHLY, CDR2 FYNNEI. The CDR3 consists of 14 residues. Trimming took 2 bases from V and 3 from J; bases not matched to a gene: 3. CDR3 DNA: TGTGCCAGCAGTGAACAGGGGGCAGGCTACGAGCAGTACTTC. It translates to CASSEQGAGYEQYF.

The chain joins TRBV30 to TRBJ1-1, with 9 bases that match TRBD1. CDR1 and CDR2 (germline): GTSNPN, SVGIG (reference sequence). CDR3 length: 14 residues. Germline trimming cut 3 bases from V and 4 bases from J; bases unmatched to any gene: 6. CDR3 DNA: TGTGCCTGGAGGGCTACAGGGGGCGGCACTGAAGCTTTCTTT. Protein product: CAWRATGGGTEAFF.

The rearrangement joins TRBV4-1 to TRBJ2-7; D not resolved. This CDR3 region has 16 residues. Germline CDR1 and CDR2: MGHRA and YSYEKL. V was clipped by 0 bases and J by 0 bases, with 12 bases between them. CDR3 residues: CASSQEERFSSYEQYF. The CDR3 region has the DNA TGCGCCAGCAGCCAAGAAGAGAGATTTTCCTCCTACGAGCAGTACTTC.

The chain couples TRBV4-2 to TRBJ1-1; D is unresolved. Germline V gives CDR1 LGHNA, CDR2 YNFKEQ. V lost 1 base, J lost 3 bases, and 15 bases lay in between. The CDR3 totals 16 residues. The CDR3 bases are TGTGCCAGCAGCCAAGGCTCGGGGTGGGAGGACACTGAAGCTTTCTTT. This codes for CASSQGSGWEDTEAFF.